The 21 T cell receptor beta chains below come from one sample, sequenced in a study of CXCR3-negative and CXCR3-positive naive CD8 T cells. Researchers prepared the TRB cDNA libraries using 5' RACE with UMI labels. TCRdb re-called the 5' RACE reads and catalogs CDR3 proteins one per entry, DNA excluded. The clone table shows roughly 99,000 distinct CDR3 sequences, with the ten largest holding less than 1.1%. Findings of the study overall: Naive cells that were CXCR3-positive had more hydrophobic TRB CDR3s (compared with CXCR3-negative naive cells).

No antigen has been identified for these receptors. Sequencing used naive CXCR3+ CD8+ T cells from blood. Subset specified: CD45RO-CCR7+CD27+CD95- naive CD8+ T cells expressing CXCR3 (TNR3+). Source of these receptors: a human donor in good health. Some clones in this sample may be carry-over from other donors' samples.

V usage is TRBV30 and J usage is TRBJ2-1; TCRdb outputs TRBD2, but without DNA this stays unchecked. The CDR3 consists of 12 residues. Germline V gives CDR1 GTSNPN, CDR2 SVGIG (reference sequence). The CDR3 loop reads CAWSWTGGEQFF.

The V and J genes are TRBV7-9 and TRBJ1-1. Germline-derived CDR1 and CDR2 are SEHNR and FQNEAQ (reference sequence). CDR3 length equals 13 residues. CDR3 residues: CASSSGPASEAFF.

The CDR3 spells CASSRRDSLIEQFF. V and J are TRBV7-9 and TRBJ2-1; no DNA is available, so the TRBD2 call from TCRdb remains unchecked. CDR1 and CDR2 (germline): SEHNR, FQNEAQ (reference sequence). CDR3 length: 14 residues.

The rearrangement uses TRBV3-1 and TRBJ2-5; TCRdb reports TRBD2, a call that lacks DNA to check it against. This CDR3 has 14 residues. CDR1 is LGHDT and CDR2 is YNNKEL in the germline V gene (reference sequence). CDR3 in amino acids: CASKRTSGAETQYF.

The rearrangement links TRBV29-1 to TRBJ2-2; there is no DNA to check the TCRdb D call of TRBD1. The CDR3 is 13 residues long. Germline assignment: CDR1 SQVTM and CDR2 ANQGSEA. This CDR3 is CSVVGGNTGELFF.

The J gene is TRBJ2-5, the V gene TRBV2; TCRdb calls TRBD2, which cannot be checked without DNA. Germline V gives CDR1 SNHLY, CDR2 FYNNEI. This CDR3 spans 17 amino acids. The CDR3 protein is CASSEPPRQGREETQYF.

CDR3: CASSFQLGSYEQYF. V and J are TRBV5-1 and TRBJ2-7. In germline, CDR1 is SGHRS, CDR2 YFSETQ. The length of the CDR3 is 14 residues.

The gene calls are TRBV29-1 and TRBJ2-5. The CDR3 runs 14 residues. Germline V gene lookup returns CDR1 SQVTM and CDR2 ANQGSEA. CDR3: CSVEVVADQETQYF.

This chain uses TRBV4-1 with TRBJ2-5; absent DNA, TCRdb's TRBD1 call cannot be checked. The CDR3 contains 18 residues. Germline V gene sequence: CDR1 MGHRA, CDR2 YSYEKL. This CDR3 is CASSQDIADRESQETQYF.

This CDR3 reads CASSLGLAGPANTGELFF. The V call is TRBV27, the J call TRBJ2-2; TCRdb proposes TRBD2, but this gene call is untestable without DNA. Germline V CDR1 and CDR2: MNHEY, SMNVEV (reference sequence). This CDR3 is built from 18 residues.

The CDR3 region is CASSRAGGSDTQYF. This chain connects TRBV6-4 to TRBJ2-3; TCRdb's D gene call, TRBD2, goes unchecked for lack of DNA. The CDR3 sequence is 14 residues long. The germline gives CDR1 MRHNA, CDR2 SNTAGT.

The gene calls are TRBV29-1 and TRBJ2-7; TCRdb indicates TRBD2, and absent DNA this call remains unverified. The CDR3 extends over 13 amino acids. Germline-derived CDR1 and CDR2 are SQVTM and ANQGSEA. CDR3 sequence reads: CSVEERGNYEQYF.

CDR3: CASSLVGERDEQYF. This chain connects TRBV7-8 to TRBJ2-7; TCRdb calls TRBD1, which cannot be checked without DNA. The CDR3 extends over 14 amino acids. CDR1 SGHVS and CDR2 FQNEAQ come from the germline V gene.

V and J are TRBV7-6 and TRBJ1-2; lacking DNA, the TRBD1 call made by TCRdb goes unchecked. Germline V CDR1 and CDR2: SGHVS, FNYEAQ. The CDR3 runs to 13 residues. CDR3 in amino acids: CASSLGGNYGYTF. Drawing the rest from reference TRBV7-6 and TRBJ1-2, the complete variable domain is GAGVSQSPRYKVTKRGQDVALRCDPISGHVSLYWYRQALGQGPEFLTYFNYEAQQDKSGLPNDRFSAERPEGSISTLTIQRTEQRDSAMYRCASSLGGNYGYTFGSGTRLTVV.

The chain is built from TRBV28 and TRBJ2-1; TCRdb's D call of TRBD2 is untestable without DNA. The V gene's germline CDR1 is MDHEN and CDR2 SYDVKM. The CDR3 is made up of 16 amino acids. This CDR3 is CASEEVHFSSYNEQFF.

The chain couples TRBV19 to TRBJ2-2. The CDR3 covers 11 residues. Germline CDR1 and CDR2: LNHDA and SQIVND (reference sequence). The CDR3 loop is CASEITGELFF. Looking up the rest from reference TRBV19 and TRBJ2-2 gives the full variable domain: DGGITQSPKYLFRKEGQNVTLSCEQNLNHDAMYWYRQDPGQGLRLIYYSQIVNDFQKGDIAEGYSVSREKKESFPLTVTSAQKNPTAFYLCASEITGELFFGEGSRLTVL.

The chain is built from TRBV6-2 or TRBV6-3 and TRBJ2-7. This CDR3 is built from 12 residues. The V gene's germline CDR1 is MNHEY and CDR2 SVGEGT. This chain's CDR3 is CAVAYTLYEQYF.

The CDR3 sequence: CASSIQGDFYEQYF. The rearrangement links TRBV19 to TRBJ2-7; TCRdb indicates TRBD1, and absent DNA this call remains unverified. This CDR3 contains 14 residues. The V gene's germline CDR1 is LNHDA and CDR2 SQIVND (reference sequence).

The V and J genes are TRBV28 and TRBJ2-3; no DNA is available, so the TRBD2 call from TCRdb remains unchecked. The CDR3 is made up of 16 amino acids. CDR1 and CDR2 (germline): MDHEN, SYDVKM. The CDR3 here is CASSPGLAGSTDTQYF.

The rearrangement joins TRBV18 to TRBJ2-7. CDR1 and CDR2 (germline): KGHSH, LQKENI. The length of the CDR3 is 15 residues. This chain's CDR3 is CASSQTGGTLYEQYF.

The rearrangement joins TRBV7-6 to TRBJ2-1; TCRdb reports TRBD2, a call that lacks DNA to check it against. Germline CDR1 is SGHVS and CDR2 is FNYEAQ. The CDR3 consists of 17 residues. This CDR3 is CASSLETAGGLDNEQFF. Complete variable domain (other parts from reference TRBV7-6 and TRBJ2-1): GAGVSQSPRYKVTKRGQDVALRCDPISGHVSLYWYRQALGQGPEFLTYFNYEAQQDKSGLPNDRFSAERPEGSISTLTIQRTEQRDSAMYRCASSLETAGGLDNEQFFGPGTRLTVL.